The present TCR beta chain was sequenced within a study of breast tumors, draining lymph nodes, adjacent tissues. TCRdb independently ran MiXCR on the multiplex PCR reads; one entry per CDR3 protein. The sample holds about 180,000 distinct CDR3 sequences; approximately 30% are singletons and the top ten take around 4.1%. The CDR3 contains 15 residues. Trimming removed 2 bases from V and 2 bases from J; junction bases left unmatched: 1. Germline V gene data show CDR1 as MNHEY and CDR2 as SVGAGI. The sample holds a few counts of this clonotype. The antigen is undetermined. Samples came from axillary lymph nodes draining the breast cancer. Study-level points and caveats: Tumor TCR diversity was below lymph nodes but above nontumor tissue. Data only fit, rather than demonstrated, lymph node origin of most tumor T cells. Most tumor T cells seemingly derive from lymph node, then expand in tumor.

This chain links TRBV6-5 with TRBJ2-2, with 8 nucleotides matching TRBD1. The receptor was isolated from a female donor with breast cancer. Some clones in this sample may be carry-over from other donors' samples. Sequencing input: axillary lymph node tissue. The CDR3 sequence is CASSYGTGNTGELFF. Here the CDR3 DNA reads TGTGCCAGCAGTTACGGGACAGGCAACACCGGGGAGCTGTTTTTT.